This TCR beta chain was recorded in a study of T cell responses to AZD1222 COVID-19 vaccine. Study-level points and caveats: Clonal diversity was possibly underestimated; the donors were predominantly white British and more often female. A reported finding is that nearly half of spike-specific TCRs target unmutated variant regions. Regions 160-218 and 743-854 held dominance among vaccine-associated CD4 TCRs, which spanned spike.

Germline CDR1 is MNHEY and CDR2 is SVGEGT. Trimming removed 5 bases from V and 5 bases from J, with 17 bases in between. The CDR3 sequence is 15 residues long. Profiled with immunoSEQ multiplex PCR; TCRdb holds only in-frame clones, not every one. The sample has approximately 100,000 clones, about nine tenths seen once. In regard to this clone: Antigen: not known.

The sequencing used peripheral blood, collected on day 0 of AZD1222 vaccination. The chain has TRBV6-2 or TRBV6-3 and TRBJ2-3; D gene unclear. The clonotype comes from an adult in good health. CDR3 nucleotides: TGTGCCAGCAGTAATTATGCAGCCCTGGGAGATACGCAGTATTTT. This gives the protein CASSNYAALGDTQYF.